The clone carrying this T cell receptor (beta chain) has a single count. Its antigen remains unidentified. These data are taken from a study of T cell responses to AZD1222 COVID-19 vaccine. Study-wide results and limits: Spike-specific TCR breadth and depth both grew after two AZD1222 doses. Clonal diversity may have been underestimated, and the donors were mostly white British, with more females than males.

The V end was cut by 0 bases, the J end by 5 bases, with 5 bases between. The germline gives CDR1 SGHAT, CDR2 FQNNGV. The CDR3 runs 13 residues. TCRdb's copy holds only in-frame clones and misses some; the assay was immunoSEQ multiplex PCR. In the table there are under 130,000 clones, around 94% of which are singletons. This rearrangement joins TRBV11-2 to TRBJ1-5; no clear D gene. The source material was peripheral blood, sampled on day 0 of AZD1222 vaccination. This sequence originates from an adult in good health. CDR3 DNA sequence: TGTGCCAGCAGCTTAGAGGAGGATCAGCCCCAGCATTTT. This translates into CASSLEEDQPQHF.